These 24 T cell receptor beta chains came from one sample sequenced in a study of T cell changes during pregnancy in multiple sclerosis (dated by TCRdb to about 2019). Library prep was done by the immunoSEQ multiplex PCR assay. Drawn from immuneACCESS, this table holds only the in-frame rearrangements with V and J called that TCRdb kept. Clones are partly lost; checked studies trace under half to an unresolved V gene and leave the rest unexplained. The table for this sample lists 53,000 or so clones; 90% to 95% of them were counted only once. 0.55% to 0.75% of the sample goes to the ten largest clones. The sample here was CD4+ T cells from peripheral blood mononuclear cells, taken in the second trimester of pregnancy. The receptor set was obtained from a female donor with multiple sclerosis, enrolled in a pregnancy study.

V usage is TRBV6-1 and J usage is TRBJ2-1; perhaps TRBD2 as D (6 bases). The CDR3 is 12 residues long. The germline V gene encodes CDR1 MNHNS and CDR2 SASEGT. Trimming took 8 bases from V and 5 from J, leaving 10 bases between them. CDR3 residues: CASGWRDNEQFF. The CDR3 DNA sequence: TGTGCCAGCGGTTGGAGGGACAATGAGCAGTTCTTC.

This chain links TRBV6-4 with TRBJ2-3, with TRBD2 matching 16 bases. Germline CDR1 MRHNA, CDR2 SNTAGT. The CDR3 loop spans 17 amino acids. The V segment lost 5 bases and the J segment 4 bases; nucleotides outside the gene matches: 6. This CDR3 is CASSPGLAGGNSDTQYF. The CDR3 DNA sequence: TGTGCCAGCAGTCCGGGACTAGCGGGGGGGAACTCAGATACGCAGTATTTT.

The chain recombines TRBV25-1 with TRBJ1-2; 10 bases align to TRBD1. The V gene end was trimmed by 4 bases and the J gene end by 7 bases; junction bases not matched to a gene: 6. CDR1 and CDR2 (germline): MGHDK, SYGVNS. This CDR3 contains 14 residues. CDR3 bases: TGTGCCAGCAGTGGTCGGGACAGGGGCTTTGGCTACACCTTC. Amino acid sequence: CASSGRDRGFGYTF.

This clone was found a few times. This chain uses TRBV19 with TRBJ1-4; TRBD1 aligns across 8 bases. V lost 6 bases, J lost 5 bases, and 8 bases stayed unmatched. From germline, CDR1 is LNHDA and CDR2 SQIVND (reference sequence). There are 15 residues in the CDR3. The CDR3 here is CASRIQGAGNEKLFF. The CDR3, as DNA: TGTGCCAGTAGAATCCAGGGGGCTGGGAATGAAAAACTGTTTTTT.

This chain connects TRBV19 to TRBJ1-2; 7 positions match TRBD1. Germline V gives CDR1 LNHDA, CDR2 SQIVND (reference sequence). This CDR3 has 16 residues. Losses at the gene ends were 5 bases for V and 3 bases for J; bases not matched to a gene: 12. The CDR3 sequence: CASSDPLKGADYGYTF. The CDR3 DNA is TGTGCCAGTAGTGACCCTTTGAAGGGGGCGGACTATGGCTACACCTTC.

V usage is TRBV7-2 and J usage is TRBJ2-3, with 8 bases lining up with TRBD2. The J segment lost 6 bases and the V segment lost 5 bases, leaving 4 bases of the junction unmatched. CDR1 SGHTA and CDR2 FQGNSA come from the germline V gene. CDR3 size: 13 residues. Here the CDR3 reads CASSGRGGDTQYF. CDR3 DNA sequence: TGTGCCAGCAGCGGCCGCGGGGGGGATACGCAGTATTTT. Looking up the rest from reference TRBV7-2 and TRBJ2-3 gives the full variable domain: GAGVSQSPSNKVTEKGKDVELRCDPISGHTALYWYRQSLGQGLEFLIYFQGNSAPDKSGLPSDRFSAERTGGSVSTLTIQRTQQEDSAVYLCASSGRGGDTQYFGPGTRLTVL.

CDR3 region: CASRGRTGVSDQPQHF. In DNA, the CDR3 is TGTGCCAGCAGAGGCAGGACAGGGGTGTCCGATCAGCCCCAGCATTTT. This chain links TRBV27 with TRBJ1-5; 9 nucleotides agree with TRBD1. The germline V gene encodes CDR1 MNHEY and CDR2 SMNVEV (reference sequence). V dropped 6 bases and J dropped 5; count of bases not matched to a gene: 11. The CDR3 runs to 16 residues.

The CDR3 reads CASSLGLGGNEQFF. CDR3 in DNA: TGTGCCAGCAGCTTGGGTCTAGGGGGCAATGAGCAGTTCTTC. The V call is TRBV7-2, the J call TRBJ2-1, with D possibly matching TRBD1 (6 bases). Per the germline V gene, CDR1 is SGHTA and CDR2 is FQGNSA. Trimming removed 3 bases from V and 6 bases from J, with 12 bases in between. There are 14 residues in the CDR3.

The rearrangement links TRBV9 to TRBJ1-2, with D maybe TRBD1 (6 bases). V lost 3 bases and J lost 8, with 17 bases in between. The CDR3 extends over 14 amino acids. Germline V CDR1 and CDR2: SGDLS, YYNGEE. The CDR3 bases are TGTGCCAGCAGCGGGGCAGGGGCCCCCTCGGGCTACACCTTC. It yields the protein CASSGAGAPSGYTF. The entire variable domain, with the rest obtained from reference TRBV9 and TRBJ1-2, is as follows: DSGVTQTPKHLITATGQRVTLRCSPRSGDLSVYWYQQSLDQGLQFLIQYYNGEERAKGNILERFSAQQFPDLHSELNLSSLELGDSALYFCASSGAGAPSGYTFGSGTRLTVV.

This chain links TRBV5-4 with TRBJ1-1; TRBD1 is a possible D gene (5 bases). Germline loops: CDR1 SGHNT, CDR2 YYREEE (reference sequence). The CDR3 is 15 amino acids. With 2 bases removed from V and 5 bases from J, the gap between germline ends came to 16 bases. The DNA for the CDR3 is TGTGCCAGCAGCTTTTCTATAGGGGATTATACTGAAGCTTTCTTT. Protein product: CASSFSIGDYTEAFF.

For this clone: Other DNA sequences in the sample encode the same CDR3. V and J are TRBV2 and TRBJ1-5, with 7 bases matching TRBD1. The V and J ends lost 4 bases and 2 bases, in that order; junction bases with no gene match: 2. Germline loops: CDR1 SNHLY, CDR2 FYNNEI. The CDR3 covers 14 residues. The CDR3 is CASSGTGGNQPQHF. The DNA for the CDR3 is TGTGCCAGCAGTGGTACAGGGGGCAATCAGCCCCAGCATTTT.

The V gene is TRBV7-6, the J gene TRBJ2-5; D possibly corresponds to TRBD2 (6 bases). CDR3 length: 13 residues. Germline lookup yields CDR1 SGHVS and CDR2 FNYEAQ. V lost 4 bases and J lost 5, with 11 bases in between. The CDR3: CASSSGLSETQYF. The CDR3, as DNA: TGTGCCAGCAGCTCGGGACTTTCGGAGACCCAGTACTTC.

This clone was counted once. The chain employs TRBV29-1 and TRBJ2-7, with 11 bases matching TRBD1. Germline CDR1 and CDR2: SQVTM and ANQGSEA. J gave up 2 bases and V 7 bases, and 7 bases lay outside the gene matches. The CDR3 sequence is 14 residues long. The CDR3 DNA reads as TGCAGCGCCGGACAGGGGGCCGGGCCCTACGAGCAGTACTTC. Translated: CSAGQGAGPYEQYF.

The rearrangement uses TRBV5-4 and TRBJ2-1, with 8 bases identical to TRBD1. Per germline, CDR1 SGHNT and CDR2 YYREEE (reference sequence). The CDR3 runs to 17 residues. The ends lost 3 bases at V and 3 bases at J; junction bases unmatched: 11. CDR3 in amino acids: CASSSGGQGVFYNEQFF. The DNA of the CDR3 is TGTGCCAGCAGCTCGGGCGGACAGGGAGTATTCTACAATGAGCAGTTCTTC. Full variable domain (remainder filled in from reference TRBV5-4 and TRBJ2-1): ETGVTQSPTHLIKTRGQQVTLRCSSQSGHNTVSWYQQALGQGPQFIFQYYREEENGRGNFPPRFSGLQFPNYSSELNVNALELDDSALYLCASSSGGQGVFYNEQFFGPGTRLTVL.

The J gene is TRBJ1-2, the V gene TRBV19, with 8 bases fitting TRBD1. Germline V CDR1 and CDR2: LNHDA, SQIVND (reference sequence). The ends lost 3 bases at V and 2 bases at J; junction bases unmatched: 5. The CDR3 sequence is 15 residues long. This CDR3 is CASSILTGANYGYTF. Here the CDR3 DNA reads TGTGCCAGTAGTATCCTGACAGGGGCGAACTATGGCTACACCTTC.

The CDR3 coding sequence is TGTGCCAGCAGCTTAGACCGGTTCCAGCCCCAGCATTTT. Encoded protein: CASSLDRFQPQHF. The J gene is TRBJ1-5, the V gene TRBV7-6, with D unclear. Germline V CDR1 and CDR2: SGHVS, FNYEAQ. The V end lost 1 base, the J end lost 7 bases, and 8 bases lay between the germline ends. CDR3 length: 13 amino acids.

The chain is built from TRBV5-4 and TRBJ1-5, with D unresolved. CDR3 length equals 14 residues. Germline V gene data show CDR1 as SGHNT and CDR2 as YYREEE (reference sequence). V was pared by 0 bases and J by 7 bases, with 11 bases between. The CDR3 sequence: CASSLGGFGQPQHF. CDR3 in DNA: TGTGCCAGCAGCTTGGGAGGGTTCGGACAGCCCCAGCATTTT.

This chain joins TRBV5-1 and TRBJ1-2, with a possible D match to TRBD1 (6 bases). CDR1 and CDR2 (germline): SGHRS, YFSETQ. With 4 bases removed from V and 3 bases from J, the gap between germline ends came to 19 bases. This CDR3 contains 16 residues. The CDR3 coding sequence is TGCGCCAGCAGCCCGGGAGGGGGGGCGTCGCACTATGGCTACACCTTC. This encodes CASSPGGGASHYGYTF.

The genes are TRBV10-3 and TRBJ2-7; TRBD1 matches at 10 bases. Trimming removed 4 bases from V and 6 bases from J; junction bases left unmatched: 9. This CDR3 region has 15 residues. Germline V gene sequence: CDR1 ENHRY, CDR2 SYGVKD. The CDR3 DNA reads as TGTGCCATCAGTGCCTTTCGGGACAGGGGTTTCGAGCAGTACTTC. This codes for CAISAFRDRGFEQYF.

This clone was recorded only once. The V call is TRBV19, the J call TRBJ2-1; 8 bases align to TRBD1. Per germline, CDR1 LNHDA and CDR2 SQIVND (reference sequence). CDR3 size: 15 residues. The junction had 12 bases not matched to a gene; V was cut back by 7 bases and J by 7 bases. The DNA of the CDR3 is TGTGCCAGTAACCCAGGGGGCCGAGGTGGGAATGAGCAGTTCTTC. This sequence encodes CASNPGGRGGNEQFF.

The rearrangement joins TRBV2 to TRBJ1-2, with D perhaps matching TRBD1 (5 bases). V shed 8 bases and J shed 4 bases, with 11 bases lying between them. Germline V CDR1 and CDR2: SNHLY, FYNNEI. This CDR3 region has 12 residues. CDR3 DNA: TGTGCCAGCGATAAGGGGCTCTATGGCTACACCTTC. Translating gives CASDKGLYGYTF.

CDR3 bases: TGTGCCAGCAGTTACGTAGGGGAGGGGGCTAATGAAAAACTGTTTTTT. It is translated as CASSYVGEGANEKLFF. The chain has TRBV6-5 and TRBJ1-4, with a tentative D call TRBD1 (6 bases). CDR1 is MNHEY, CDR2 SVGAGI, per germline. The CDR3 is 16 residues long. Deletions cut 2 bases from V and 3 bases from J, with 13 bases between.

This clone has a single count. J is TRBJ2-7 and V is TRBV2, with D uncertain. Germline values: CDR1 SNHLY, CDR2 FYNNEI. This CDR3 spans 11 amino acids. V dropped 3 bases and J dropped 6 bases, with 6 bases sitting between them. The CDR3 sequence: CASSESGEQYF. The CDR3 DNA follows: TGTGCCAGCAGTGAGTCGGGCGAGCAGTACTTC.

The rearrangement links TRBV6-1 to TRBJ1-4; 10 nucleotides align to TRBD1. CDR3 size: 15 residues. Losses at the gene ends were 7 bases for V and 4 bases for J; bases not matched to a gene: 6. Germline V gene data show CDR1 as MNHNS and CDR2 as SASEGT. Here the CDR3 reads CASTARTGGNEKLFF. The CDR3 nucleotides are TGTGCCAGCACCGCCCGGACAGGGGGTAATGAAAAACTGTTTTTT.